This T cell receptor (beta chain) was captured by sequencing in a study of blood T cell repertoires in COVID-19. The wider study: Material from acute and convalescent COVID-19 was sourced from the United States, Italy and Spain. In each case, the material was cDNA or gDNA derived from T cells, B-cell-depleted T cells, or PBMCs.

TCRdb's copy holds only in-frame clones and misses some; the assay was immunoSEQ multiplex PCR. This table holds a few hundred thousand clones, 84% found once. Germline CDR1 SGHRS, CDR2 YFSETQ. V lost 0 bases to trimming and J lost 0 bases, with 22 bases between them. The CDR3 sequence is 20 residues long. Input material: peripheral blood. The V call is TRBV5-1, the J call TRBJ1-3; tentative D call: TRBD1 (5 bases). The source of this sequence is a human donor in a cohort sampled during active COVID-19. DNA for the CDR3: TGCGCCAGCAGCTTGGGTCCCAGGGATCCAAGGGCTCCCTCTGGAAACACCATATATTTT. This gives the protein CASSLGPRDPRAPSGNTIYF.